This TCR beta chain stems from a study of blood T cell repertoires in COVID-19. This clone came up once. CDR3 length: 17 residues. With 0 bases clipped from V and 5 bases from J, the junction kept 12 bases outside the gene matches. CDR1 LNHNV and CDR2 YYDKDF come from the germline V gene (reference sequence). Cohort placement rested on clinical history that participants reported themselves. Cohort 3 donors counted as recovered after two negative PCRs, clearance, or resolved symptoms. TCRdb's copy holds only in-frame clones and misses some; the assay was immunoSEQ multiplex PCR. Among a few hundred thousand clones listed, 85% to 90% were seen once.

Sequenced material: PBMCs or T cells enriched from blood (not recorded which). The receptor was isolated from a woman in her forties or fifties who had recovered from COVID-19. The chain links TRBV15 to TRBJ1-1, with 7 nucleotides matching TRBD1. The CDR3 DNA sequence: TGTGCCACCAGCAGAGAAGCCCGGCTAGGGACAGCAACTGAAGCTTTCTTT. Translated, it gives CATSREARLGTATEAFF.